These 29 T cell receptor beta chains were all obtained from the same sample, sequenced in a study of monozygotic twins with cystic fibrosis. Sequencing was performed with immunoSEQ multiplex PCR; in TCRdb, only in-frame clones are kept and a portion is missing. The data hold over 20,000 clones, with under 95% observed a single time. The sequenced sample consisted of blood. The receptors shown here come from a girl aged 2-10 years with cystic fibrosis.

J is TRBJ2-3 and V is TRBV14; TRBD2 matches 10 bases. Germline CDR1 and CDR2: SGHDN and FVKESK. V lost 6 bases to trimming and J lost 3 bases; unmatched junction nucleotides: 6. This CDR3 comprises 15 residues. CDR3 protein: CASRAAGGPTDTQYF. The CDR3 coding sequence is TGTGCCAGCAGGGCAGCGGGGGGGCCGACAGATACGCAGTATTTT.

CDR3 coding DNA: TGTGCCAGCAGCTTGGACAGAAGGTATGGCTACACCTTC. Protein: CASSLDRRYGYTF. This chain joins TRBV7-2 and TRBJ1-2; D is possibly TRBD1 (6 bases). The CDR3 extends over 13 amino acids. CDR1 SGHTA and CDR2 FQGNSA come from the germline V gene. Between the trimmed V and J ends, which lost 3 bases and 5 bases, there was a span of 10 bases. The variable domain in full, with the rest retrieved from reference TRBV7-2 and TRBJ1-2, is GAGVSQSPSNKVTEKGKDVELRCDPISGHTALYWYRQSLGQGLEFLIYFQGNSAPDKSGLPSDRFSAERTGGSVSTLTIQRTQQEDSAVYLCASSLDRRYGYTFGSGTRLTVV.

The chain uses TRBV4-1 and TRBJ1-2; a weak D match, TRBD1 (5 bases). V was shortened by 0 bases and J by 8 bases, with 16 bases between the two germline ends. Germline V CDR1 and CDR2: MGHRA, YSYEKL. The CDR3 covers 15 residues. CDR3 protein: CASSQDNQGDGGYTF. The CDR3, as DNA: TGCGCCAGCAGCCAAGACAACCAGGGAGACGGGGGCTACACCTTC.

V and J are TRBV27 and TRBJ2-2, with D maybe TRBD1 (5 bases). The germline V gene encodes CDR1 MNHEY and CDR2 SMNVEV (reference sequence). The V gene lost 0 bases and the J gene lost 2 bases, with 16 bases spanning the gap. This CDR3 has 18 residues. Written as DNA, the CDR3 is TGTGCCAGCAGTTTATCGATAGGCAGGGTAGTCAACACCGGGGAGCTGTTTTTT. Amino acid sequence: CASSLSIGRVVNTGELFF.

In DNA, the CDR3 is TGTGCCAGCTCCTTCCACGGGGAGCTGTTTTTT. Translation gives CASSFHGELFF. The J gene is TRBJ2-2, the V gene TRBV18; no firm D call. Germline V CDR1 and CDR2: KGHSH, LQKENI. V was shortened by 6 bases and J by 7 bases, with 6 bases between the two germline ends. The CDR3 sequence is 11 residues long.

This clone is a singleton in its sample. J is TRBJ1-1 and V is TRBV7-6, with D possibly matching TRBD1 (6 bases). The CDR3 covers 17 residues. V lost 2 bases to trimming and J lost 2 bases, with 18 bases between them. From germline, CDR1 is SGHVS and CDR2 FNYEAQ. The CDR3: CASSLSGGAPKNTEAFF. CDR3 DNA sequence: TGTGCCAGCAGCTTATCCGGGGGGGCCCCTAAAAACACTGAAGCTTTCTTT.

This clone has more than one count but fewer than ten. The rearrangement links TRBV4-1 to TRBJ1-3; 9 nucleotides line up with TRBD1. Germline V gene sequence: CDR1 MGHRA, CDR2 YSYEKL. J lost 2 bases, V lost 1 base, and 0 bases had no gene match. This CDR3 contains 15 residues. The DNA for the CDR3 is TGCGCCAGCAGCCAAGGACAGGGGGCTGGAAACACCATATATTTT. It translates to CASSQGQGAGNTIYF.

The genes are TRBV9 and TRBJ1-1; the D gene is possibly TRBD1 (5 bases). CDR3 length: 15 amino acids. Per germline, CDR1 SGDLS and CDR2 YYNGEE. Trimming pared 0 bases from V and 3 bases from J, leaving 12 bases between. The CDR3 region has the DNA TGTGCCAGCAGCGTAGACCCCCTGGGGGACACTGAAGCTTTCTTT. This sequence encodes CASSVDPLGDTEAFF.

The gene calls are TRBV11-3 and TRBJ2-7; 7 bases align to TRBD1. In germline, CDR1 is SGHNT, CDR2 YENEEA. J gave up 2 bases and V 5 bases, and 3 bases lay outside the gene matches. This CDR3 has 13 residues. The CDR3 sequence is CASSGTETYEQYF. As DNA, the CDR3 is TGTGCCAGCAGCGGGACAGAGACCTACGAGCAGTACTTC.

This chain uses TRBV6-6 with TRBJ2-7, with 8 bases fitting TRBD2. CDR1 MNHNY and CDR2 SVGAGI come from the germline V gene (reference sequence). Unmatched junction bases numbered 9, after V lost 6 bases and J lost 2 bases. CDR3 length: 15 amino acids. CDR3 residues: CASRGRGGITYEQYF. The CDR3 bases are TGTGCCAGCAGGGGTCGGGGGGGGATAACCTACGAGCAGTACTTC.

This clone was counted once. The chain links TRBV5-1 to TRBJ1-1; 8 bases align to TRBD1. The junction had 10 bases not matched to a gene; V was cut back by 0 bases and J by 0 bases. This CDR3 contains 18 residues. Germline V gene data show CDR1 as SGHRS and CDR2 as YFSETQ. CDR3 in amino acids: CASSLGRDRGLLNTEAFF. As DNA, the CDR3 is TGCGCCAGCAGCTTGGGCCGAGACAGGGGACTCCTGAACACTGAAGCTTTCTTT.

V and J are TRBV9 and TRBJ2-7; 11 bases agree with TRBD2. From germline, CDR1 is SGDLS and CDR2 YYNGEE. The CDR3 spans 15 residues. The V segment lost 3 bases and the J segment 6 bases; nucleotides outside the gene matches: 8. The CDR3 loop is CASSASTSGGAEQYF. CDR3 nucleotides: TGTGCCAGCAGCGCCTCTACTAGCGGGGGTGCCGAGCAGTACTTC.

The V gene is TRBV18, the J gene TRBJ2-1, with no clear D. V lost 3 bases and J lost 0, with 15 bases in between. There are 17 residues in the CDR3. CDR1 and CDR2 from the germline V gene are KGHSH and LQKENI. CDR3 protein: CASSPWISFPSYNEQFF. In nucleotides, the CDR3 is TGTGCCAGCTCACCGTGGATCTCGTTCCCCTCCTACAATGAGCAGTTCTTC. Looking up the rest from reference TRBV18 and TRBJ2-1 gives the full variable domain: NAGVMQNPRHLVRRRGQEARLRCSPMKGHSHVYWYRQLPEEGLKFMVYLQKENIIDESGMPKERFSAEFPKEGPSILRIQQVVRGDSAAYFCASSPWISFPSYNEQFFGPGTRLTVL.

The V call is TRBV5-1, the J call TRBJ1-2, with D possibly matching TRBD1 (6 bases). In germline, CDR1 is SGHRS, CDR2 YFSETQ. The V and J ends lost 0 bases and 2 bases respectively, with 11 bases between them. This CDR3 is built from 15 residues. CDR3 region: CASSLAAGANYGYTF. CDR3 nucleotides: TGCGCCAGCAGCTTGGCGGCAGGGGCAAACTATGGCTACACCTTC.

This clone has just a few counts. V and J are TRBV10-3 and TRBJ1-2, with D maybe TRBD1 (5 bases). Trimming removed 3 bases at V and 6 bases at J, with 11 bases between. This CDR3 comprises 13 residues. From germline, CDR1 is ENHRY and CDR2 SYGVKD. DNA for the CDR3: TGTGCCATCAGTGAAGGGCAGGGTCATGGCTACACCTTC. This encodes CAISEGQGHGYTF.

The chain carries TRBV4-3 and TRBJ1-1; possible D gene TRBD1, 6 bases. Trimming pared 1 base from V and 2 bases from J, leaving 14 bases between. In germline, CDR1 is LGHNA, CDR2 YSLEER. This CDR3 is 16 amino acids long. DNA for the CDR3: TGCGCCAGCAGCCAAGGGGCCGGGACACACAACACTGAAGCTTTCTTT. Residues: CASSQGAGTHNTEAFF.

This clone appeared once. V and J are TRBV19 and TRBJ2-1; 7 nucleotides match TRBD1. With 6 bases clipped from V and 2 bases from J, the junction kept 4 bases outside the gene matches. Germline CDR1 is LNHDA and CDR2 is SQIVND (reference sequence). The CDR3 is 14 amino acids. CDR3 coding DNA: TGTGCCAGTAGCCGGACAGGAACCTACAATGAGCAGTTCTTC. Its translation is CASSRTGTYNEQFF.

The J gene is TRBJ2-1, the V gene TRBV25-1, with 10 bases aligning to TRBD1. This CDR3 region has 18 residues. The germline gives CDR1 MGHDK, CDR2 SYGVNS. Trimming cost V 3 bases and J 1 base; bases outside gene matches: 9. CDR3 DNA sequence: TGTGCCAGCAGTGACCCCAGGACAGGGGGAGGGTCCTACAATGAGCAGTTCTTC. It yields the protein CASSDPRTGGGSYNEQFF.

The chain couples TRBV5-1 to TRBJ1-1; no reliable D call. V was pared by 1 base and J by 1 base, with 5 bases between. Germline CDR1 SGHRS, CDR2 YFSETQ. The CDR3 spans 13 residues. The CDR3 region has the DNA TGCGCCAGCAGCTTGTTCGGGAACACTGAAGCTTTCTTT. It encodes CASSLFGNTEAFF.

This clone was seen just once. This rearrangement joins TRBV9 to TRBJ2-7; D may be TRBD2 (5 bases). The CDR3 has 14 amino acids. V was cut by 7 bases and J by 2 bases, with 16 bases left in between. The germline CDR1 and CDR2 sequences are SGDLS and YYNGEE. CDR3 residues: CASALPHGTYEQYF. The CDR3 DNA follows: TGTGCCAGCGCACTACCCCACGGGACCTACGAGCAGTACTTC.

This clone appeared once. V gene TRBV25-1 combines with J gene TRBJ1-4; D may be TRBD1 (5 bases). This CDR3 contains 14 residues. Trimming left V 5 bases short and J 14 bases short, with 21 bases between. Germline-derived CDR1 and CDR2 are MGHDK and SYGVNS. CDR3 DNA: TGTGCCAGCAGTCCCCGGACAAACTTTGGGCGCCTGTTTTTT. This sequence encodes CASSPRTNFGRLFF.

This clone appeared a single time. This sequence joins TRBV7-2 and TRBJ1-2, with D hard to call. The CDR3 totals 16 residues. Trimming cost V 1 base and J 1 base, with 13 bases left between them. Germline CDR1 is SGHTA and CDR2 is FQGNSA. The CDR3 here is CASSLVHQGYNYGYTF. The DNA for the CDR3 is TGTGCCAGCAGCTTAGTTCATCAAGGGTATAACTATGGCTACACCTTC.

This sequence joins TRBV6-6 and TRBJ2-7, with D perhaps TRBD1 (6 bases). The V and J ends lost 2 bases and 5 bases respectively, with 10 bases between them. Germline loops: CDR1 MNHNY, CDR2 SVGAGI (reference sequence). This CDR3 is built from 13 residues. The CDR3 coding sequence is TGTGCCAGCAGTTACCAGGGGTTCGACGAGCAGTACTTC. Amino acids: CASSYQGFDEQYF.

The rearrangement joins TRBV5-5 to TRBJ1-1; tentative D call: TRBD1 (6 bases). This CDR3 is built from 17 residues. The ends were cut back, 0 bases at V and 0 bases at J, with 15 bases in the middle. Germline V gene data show CDR1 as SGHKS and CDR2 as YYEKEE (reference sequence). In nucleotides, the CDR3 is TGTGCCAGCAGCTTGGGTTACAGGGTAATGTTGAACACTGAAGCTTTCTTT. As protein: CASSLGYRVMLNTEAFF.

The chain uses TRBV7-8 and TRBJ1-5; D not certain. This CDR3 is 14 amino acids long. The germline V gene has CDR1 SGHVS and CDR2 FQNEAQ. The V gene lost 2 bases and the J gene lost 4 bases, with 9 bases spanning the gap. The CDR3 DNA reads as TGTGCCAGCAGCTTATTTCCCAGGAATCAGCCCCAGCATTTT. Protein: CASSLFPRNQPQHF.

This chain joins TRBV2 and TRBJ2-7, with unresolved D. Germline V lookup: CDR1 SNHLY, CDR2 FYNNEI. Trimming stripped 8 bases from V and 2 bases from J, with 13 bases between. This CDR3 is built from 13 residues. The CDR3: CASERSMTYEQYF. The CDR3 DNA reads as TGTGCCAGCGAACGGTCAATGACCTACGAGCAGTACTTC.

The chain employs TRBV6-4 and TRBJ1-6; D perhaps matches TRBD1 (5 bases). The CDR3 length is 13 residues. Trimming took off 6 bases at V and 8 bases at J, with 11 bases between the two ends. Germline CDR1 and CDR2: MRHNA and SNTAGT. CDR3 protein: CASRATRDSPLHF. CDR3 nucleotide sequence: TGTGCCAGCAGGGCTACCAGGGATTCACCCCTCCACTTT.

Worth noting for this clone: The junction does not match germline at one end; this may be a read error. The sample carries other DNA sequences with the same CDR3. The V and J genes are TRBV25-1 and TRBJ2-7; 8 nucleotides line up with TRBD1. CDR3 length: 16 residues. Per the germline V gene, CDR1 is MGHDK and CDR2 is SYGVNS. The CDR3 coding sequence is TGCGCCAGCAGTAAAGGGACAGGAAGTCGAACCTACGAGCAGTACTTC. Encoded protein: CASSKGTGSRTYEQYF.

The rearrangement uses TRBV29-1 and TRBJ1-1; the D is unclear. Germline loops: CDR1 SQVTM, CDR2 ANQGSEA. Between the trimmed V and J ends, which lost 4 bases and 0 bases, there was a span of 9 bases. The CDR3 has 13 amino acids. CDR3 in amino acids: CSVGSYMNTEAFF. For the CDR3, the DNA is TGCAGCGTTGGGAGTTATATGAACACTGAAGCTTTCTTT.